This TCR beta chain was found in a study of beta chain features in type 1 diabetes. Study-level background: Regarding age, gender and cell yields, patients proved similar to healthy donors. Findings of the study overall: A cDNA-based sequencing approach could over-represent cells with high TCR expression. In comparison with healthy donors, patients had naive, central memory and Treg TCRB repertoires that appeared more similar.

The sequenced template was cDNA made from the entire isolated RNA. Method: immunoSEQ multiplex PCR; TCRdb's copy keeps in-frame clones and lacks some. Of fewer than 550,000 clones detected, over 9.5% appear once; the ten largest clones hold 0.046%. A word on this clone: The antigen is unknown.

There was one heparinised blood draw per donor, averaging about 100 mL. Trimming removed 3 bases at V and 0 bases at J, with 22 bases between. The length of the CDR3 is 18 residues. CDR1 GTSNPN and CDR2 SVGIG come from the germline V gene (reference sequence). The rearrangement uses TRBV30 and TRBJ2-3; perhaps D is TRBD1 or TRBD2 (5 bases each). The sample comprised naive CD4+ T cells from blood. The sequence derives from a woman aged 18-29 years in good health. The CDR3 protein is CAWSATWGLKPSTDTQYF. The CDR3 nucleotides read TGTGCCTGGAGCGCCACTTGGGGGTTAAAACCTAGCACAGATACGCAGTATTTT.